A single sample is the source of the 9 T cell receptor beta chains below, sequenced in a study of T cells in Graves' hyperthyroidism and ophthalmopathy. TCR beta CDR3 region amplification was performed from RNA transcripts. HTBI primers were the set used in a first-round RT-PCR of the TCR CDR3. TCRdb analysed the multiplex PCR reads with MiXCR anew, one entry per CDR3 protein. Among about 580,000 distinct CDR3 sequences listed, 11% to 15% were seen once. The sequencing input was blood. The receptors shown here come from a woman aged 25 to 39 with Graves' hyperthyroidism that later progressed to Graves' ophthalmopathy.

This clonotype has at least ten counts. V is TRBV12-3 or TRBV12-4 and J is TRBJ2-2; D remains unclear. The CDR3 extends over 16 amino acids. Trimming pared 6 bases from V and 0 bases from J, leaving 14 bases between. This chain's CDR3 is CASRGRAASNTGELFF. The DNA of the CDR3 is TGTGCCAGCAGGGGAAGGGCCGCCTCGAACACCGGGGAGCTGTTTTTT.

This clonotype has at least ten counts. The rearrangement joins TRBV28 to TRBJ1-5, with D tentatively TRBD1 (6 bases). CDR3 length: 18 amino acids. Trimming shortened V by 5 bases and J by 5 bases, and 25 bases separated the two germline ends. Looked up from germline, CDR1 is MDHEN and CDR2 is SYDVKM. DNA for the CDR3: TGTGCCAGCAGTCCGCGATCTCTCGGGGACATCCTTTATCAGCCCCAGCATTTT. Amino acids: CASSPRSLGDILYQPQHF.

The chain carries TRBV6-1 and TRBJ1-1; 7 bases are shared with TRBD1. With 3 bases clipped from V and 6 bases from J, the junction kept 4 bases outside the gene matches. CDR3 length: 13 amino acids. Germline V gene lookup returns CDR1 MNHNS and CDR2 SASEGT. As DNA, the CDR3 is TGTGCCAGCAGTGACAGGGGGACCTCTGAAGCTTTCTTT. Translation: CASSDRGTSEAFF.

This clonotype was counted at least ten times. The CDR3 nucleotides read TGTGCTAGTGGTTTCGACCGGGACAGGAGCTCCTACGAGCAGTACTTC. This sequence encodes CASGFDRDRSSYEQYF. The chain combines TRBV12-5 with TRBJ2-7, with 8 positions matching TRBD1. Germline CDR1 reads LGHNT; CDR2 reads FRNRAP. This CDR3 contains 16 residues. J gave up 0 bases and V 3 bases, and 7 bases lay outside the gene matches.

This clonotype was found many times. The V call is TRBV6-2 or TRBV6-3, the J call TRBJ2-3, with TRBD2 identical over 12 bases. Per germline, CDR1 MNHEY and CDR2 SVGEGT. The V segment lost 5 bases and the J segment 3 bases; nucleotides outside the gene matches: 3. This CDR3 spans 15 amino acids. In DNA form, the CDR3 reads TGTGCCAGCAGTGGACTAGCGGGACTAACAGATACGCAGTATTTT. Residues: CASSGLAGLTDTQYF.

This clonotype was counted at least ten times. The DNA for the CDR3 is TGTGCCAGCAGCTTAGTGATATCTAATGTTGCAGATACGCAGTATTTT. Translation: CASSLVISNVADTQYF. This chain uses TRBV7-9 with TRBJ2-3; D gene ambiguous. Germline V lookup: CDR1 SEHNR, CDR2 FQNEAQ (reference sequence). The V gene lost 1 base and the J gene lost 4 bases, with 15 bases spanning the gap. The CDR3 length is 16 residues.

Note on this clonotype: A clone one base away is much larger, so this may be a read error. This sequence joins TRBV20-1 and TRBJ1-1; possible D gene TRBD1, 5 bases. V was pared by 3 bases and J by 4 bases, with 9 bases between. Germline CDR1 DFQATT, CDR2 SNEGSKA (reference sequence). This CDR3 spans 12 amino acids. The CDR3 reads CSARGVGTEAFF. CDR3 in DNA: TGCAGTGCTAGGGGGGTAGGCACTGAAGCTTTCTTT.

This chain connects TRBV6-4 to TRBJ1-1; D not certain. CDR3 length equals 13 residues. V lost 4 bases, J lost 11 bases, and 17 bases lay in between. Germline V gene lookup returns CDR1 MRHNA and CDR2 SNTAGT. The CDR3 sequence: CASSASPLEGAFF. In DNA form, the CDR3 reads TGTGCCAGCAGTGCCTCTCCCTTGGAGGGCGCTTTCTTT.

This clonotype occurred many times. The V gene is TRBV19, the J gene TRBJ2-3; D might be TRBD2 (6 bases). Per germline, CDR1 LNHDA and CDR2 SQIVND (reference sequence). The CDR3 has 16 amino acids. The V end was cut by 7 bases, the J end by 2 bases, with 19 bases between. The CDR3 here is CASTGSFGGVTDTQYF. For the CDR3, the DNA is TGTGCCAGTACAGGCTCATTCGGCGGGGTCACAGATACGCAGTATTTT. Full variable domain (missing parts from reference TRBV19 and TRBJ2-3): DGGITQSPKYLFRKEGQNVTLSCEQNLNHDAMYWYRQDPGQGLRLIYYSQIVNDFQKGDIAEGYSVSREKKESFPLTVTSAQKNPTAFYLCASTGSFGGVTDTQYFGPGTRLTVL.